Listed below are T cell receptor beta chains from one sample, sequenced in a study of vaccination effects on CD4 cells after COVID-19. No antigen is known for these receptors. Method: immunoSEQ multiplex PCR; TCRdb's copy keeps in-frame clones and lacks some. The repertoire consists of roughly 46,000 clones, with 65% to 75% occurring once and the leading ten covering about 16%. The material was CD4+ T cells from PBMCs cultured with HCoV-OC43 spike peptides, obtained after COVID-19 vaccination. The receptors were sampled from a human donor who received a COVID-19 vaccine. Each CDR3 is given with its conserved first and last residue. The order of the fields is V gene, clone size, J gene, CDR3 length, D gene, CDR3 protein, CDR3 DNA. A D gene is named only where the DNA matches it firmly. The size field is filled for only some rows; it gives once, few, many or a size class.

V gene: TRBV11-2; clone size: -; J gene: TRBJ2-3; CDR3 length: 18; D gene: -; CDR3 protein: CASSPTILALPSTDTQYF; CDR3 DNA: TGTGCCAGCAGCCCAACAATTCTAGCTTTACCTAGCACAGATACGCAGTATTTT
V gene: TRBV5-1; clone size: -; J gene: TRBJ1-6; CDR3 length: 15; D gene: -; CDR3 protein: CASSLDRAENSPLHF; CDR3 DNA: TGCGCCAGCAGCTTGGACAGGGCGGAGAATTCACCCCTCCACTTT
V gene: TRBV5-1; clone size: -; J gene: TRBJ2-7; CDR3 length: 17; D gene: TRBD1; CDR3 protein: CASSLRPLGTEASEQYF; CDR3 DNA: TGCGCCAGCAGCTTGAGACCGCTCGGGACAGAGGCGTCCGAGCAGTACTTC
V gene: TRBV3-1/TRBV3-2; clone size: -; J gene: TRBJ2-2; CDR3 length: 16; D gene: -; CDR3 protein: CASSQGGSDVTGELFF; CDR3 DNA: TGTGCCAGCAGCCAAGGAGGTAGCGATGTCACCGGGGAGCTGTTTTTT
V gene: TRBV7-6; clone size: -; J gene: TRBJ1-6; CDR3 length: 16; D gene: TRBD1; CDR3 protein: CASSLTGTGANSPLHF; CDR3 DNA: TGTGCCAGCAGTTTAACCGGGACAGGAGCTAATTCACCCCTCCACTTT
V gene: TRBV11-2; clone size: -; J gene: TRBJ2-2; CDR3 length: 16; D gene: -; CDR3 protein: CASSSHRDMNTGELFF; CDR3 DNA: TGTGCCAGCAGCTCCCACCGGGACATGAACACCGGGGAGCTGTTTTTT
V gene: TRBV19; clone size: -; J gene: TRBJ2-3; CDR3 length: 15; D gene: -; CDR3 protein: CASDQGGGLTHTQYF; CDR3 DNA: TGTGCCAGTGACCAAGGGGGGGGGCTGACTCATACGCAGTATTTT
V gene: TRBV19; clone size: -; J gene: TRBJ1-1; CDR3 length: 13; D gene: -; CDR3 protein: CASSQAEGTEAFF; CDR3 DNA: TGTGCCAGTAGTCAGGCGGAGGGGACTGAAGCTTTCTTT
V gene: TRBV6-1; clone size: -; J gene: TRBJ2-1; CDR3 length: 16; D gene: TRBD2; CDR3 protein: CASSGTSGISYNEQFF; CDR3 DNA: TGTGCCAGCAGTGGGACTAGCGGGATCTCCTACAATGAGCAGTTCTTC
V gene: TRBV19; clone size: -; J gene: TRBJ1-5; CDR3 length: 14; D gene: TRBD1; CDR3 protein: CASSKRDRNQPQHF; CDR3 DNA: TGTGCCAGTAGTAAGAGGGACAGGAATCAGCCCCAGCATTTT
V gene: TRBV2; clone size: -; J gene: TRBJ1-4; CDR3 length: 13; D gene: -; CDR3 protein: CASSEGPNEKLFF; CDR3 DNA: TGTGCCAGCAGTGAAGGGCCAAATGAAAAACTGTTTTTT
V gene: TRBV19; clone size: once; J gene: TRBJ2-1; CDR3 length: 14; D gene: -; CDR3 protein: CASSSNVLGGEQFF; CDR3 DNA: TGTGCCAGTAGTTCCAATGTCCTCGGGGGCGAGCAGTTCTTC
V gene: TRBV5-1; clone size: -; J gene: TRBJ1-1; CDR3 length: 17; D gene: TRBD1; CDR3 protein: CASSLGQGAMMNTEAFF; CDR3 DNA: TGCGCCAGCAGCTTGGGACAGGGGGCTATGATGAACACTGAAGCTTTCTTT
V gene: TRBV3-1/TRBV3-2; clone size: -; J gene: TRBJ2-5; CDR3 length: 16; D gene: TRBD2; CDR3 protein: CASSQGGLAGQETQYF; CDR3 DNA: TGTGCCAGCAGCCAAGGGGGACTAGCGGGGCAAGAGACCCAGTACTTC
V gene: TRBV7-8; clone size: -; J gene: TRBJ1-1; CDR3 length: 13; D gene: -; CDR3 protein: CASSLREQPEAFF; CDR3 DNA: TGTGCCAGCAGCTTGCGGGAACAGCCAGAAGCTTTCTTT
V gene: TRBV13; clone size: -; J gene: TRBJ1-3; CDR3 length: 16; D gene: TRBD1; CDR3 protein: CASSLGRAGQGSSIYF; CDR3 DNA: TGTGCCAGCAGCTTAGGCCGTGCGGGACAGGGCTCCTCCATATATTTT
V gene: TRBV6-5; clone size: -; J gene: TRBJ1-4; CDR3 length: 15; D gene: TRBD1; CDR3 protein: CASSSTGGGKEKLFF; CDR3 DNA: TGTGCCAGCAGTTCCACAGGGGGGGGCAAGGAAAAACTGTTTTTT
V gene: TRBV6-5; clone size: -; J gene: TRBJ2-5; CDR3 length: 16; D gene: -; CDR3 protein: CASSYSRQTDQETQYF; CDR3 DNA: TGTGCCAGCAGTTACTCTAGACAGACCGACCAAGAGACCCAGTACTTC
V gene: TRBV19; clone size: few; J gene: TRBJ1-2; CDR3 length: 14; D gene: -; CDR3 protein: CASSIARGYYGYTF; CDR3 DNA: TGTGCCAGTAGTATAGCAAGGGGATACTATGGCTACACCTTC
V gene: TRBV6-1; clone size: -; J gene: TRBJ2-7; CDR3 length: 15; D gene: -; CDR3 protein: CASSESADSTYEQYF; CDR3 DNA: TGTGCCAGCAGTGAGTCGGCGGACTCTACCTACGAGCAGTACTTC
V gene: TRBV30; clone size: -; J gene: TRBJ1-2; CDR3 length: 14; D gene: -; CDR3 protein: CAWSYEGRFNGYTF; CDR3 DNA: TGTGCCTGGAGCTACGAGGGCAGATTTAATGGCTACACCTTC
V gene: TRBV2; clone size: -; J gene: TRBJ1-6; CDR3 length: 15; D gene: TRBD1; CDR3 protein: CASSSGQGGNSPLHF; CDR3 DNA: TGTGCCAGCTCTTCTGGACAGGGAGGGAATTCACCCCTCCACTTT
V gene: TRBV5-1; clone size: few; J gene: TRBJ2-4; CDR3 length: 20; D gene: TRBD2; CDR3 protein: CASSLIPSGRARRAKNIQYF; CDR3 DNA: TGCGCCAGCAGCTTGATCCCTAGCGGGAGGGCAAGGCGAGCCAAAAACATTCAGTACTTC
V gene: TRBV6-5; clone size: -; J gene: TRBJ2-7; CDR3 length: 10; D gene: -; CDR3 protein: CAMGRYGQYF; CDR3 DNA: TGTGCCATGGGGCGATACGGGCAGTACTTC
V gene: TRBV15; clone size: once; J gene: TRBJ1-5; CDR3 length: 16; D gene: -; CDR3 protein: CATSTSPTVRNQPQHF; CDR3 DNA: TGTGCCACCAGCACCTCCCCGACAGTTCGGAATCAGCCCCAGCATTTT
V gene: TRBV5-4; clone size: -; J gene: TRBJ2-4; CDR3 length: 16; D gene: TRBD2; CDR3 protein: CASSLKAGGPQNIQYF; CDR3 DNA: TGTGCCAGCAGCTTGAAAGCGGGAGGGCCCCAAAACATTCAGTACTTC
V gene: TRBV7-9; clone size: -; J gene: TRBJ1-1; CDR3 length: 14; D gene: -; CDR3 protein: CASSLAGDHTEAFF; CDR3 DNA: TGTGCCAGCAGCCTGGCGGGGGACCACACTGAAGCTTTCTTT
V gene: TRBV6-4; clone size: -; J gene: TRBJ2-1; CDR3 length: 15; D gene: -; CDR3 protein: CASSEGSMSYNEQFF; CDR3 DNA: TGTGCCAGCAGTGAGGGTAGTATGTCCTACAATGAGCAGTTCTTC
V gene: TRBV6-2/TRBV6-3; clone size: once; J gene: TRBJ2-1; CDR3 length: 16; D gene: TRBD2; CDR3 protein: CASSRLAGSSYNEQFF; CDR3 DNA: TGTGCCAGCAGCCGATTAGCGGGGAGCTCCTACAATGAGCAGTTCTTC
V gene: TRBV5-1; clone size: -; J gene: TRBJ1-5; CDR3 length: 15; D gene: -; CDR3 protein: CASSLGGVSNQPQHF; CDR3 DNA: TGCGCCAGCAGCTTGGGCGGTGTTAGCAATCAGCCCCAGCATTTT
V gene: TRBV27; clone size: -; J gene: TRBJ2-5; CDR3 length: 13; D gene: -; CDR3 protein: CASSSRGRETQYF; CDR3 DNA: TGTGCCAGCAGCAGCAGGGGTAGGGAGACCCAGTACTTC
V gene: TRBV6-4; clone size: -; J gene: TRBJ2-3; CDR3 length: 15; D gene: -; CDR3 protein: CASSSGQSSWDTQYF; CDR3 DNA: TGTGCCAGCAGTTCCGGACAGTCCAGCTGGGATACGCAGTATTTT
V gene: TRBV29-1; clone size: -; J gene: TRBJ2-1; CDR3 length: 13; D gene: -; CDR3 protein: CSVDGGTYNEQFF; CDR3 DNA: TGCAGCGTAGATGGCGGGACGTACAATGAGCAGTTCTTC
V gene: TRBV6-1; clone size: -; J gene: TRBJ1-1; CDR3 length: 14; D gene: -; CDR3 protein: CASSERDLNTEAFF; CDR3 DNA: TGTGCCAGCAGTGAGCGGGACCTAAACACTGAAGCTTTCTTT
V gene: TRBV18; clone size: -; J gene: TRBJ2-3; CDR3 length: 16; D gene: -; CDR3 protein: CASSPQGLGPQDTQYF; CDR3 DNA: TGTGCCAGCTCACCCCAAGGGTTGGGACCCCAGGATACGCAGTATTTT
V gene: TRBV2; clone size: -; J gene: TRBJ1-2; CDR3 length: 17; D gene: TRBD1; CDR3 protein: CASSEVPPGQGARGYTF; CDR3 DNA: TGTGCCAGCAGTGAGGTTCCCCCGGGACAGGGGGCTCGGGGCTACACCTTC
V gene: TRBV21-1; clone size: -; J gene: TRBJ2-3; CDR3 length: 18; D gene: -; CDR3 protein: CASSKEERGTSGGYTQYF; CDR3 DNA: TGTGCCAGCAGCAAAGAAGAAAGGGGGACTAGCGGGGGATATACGCAGTATTTT
V gene: TRBV5-6; clone size: few; J gene: TRBJ1-2; CDR3 length: 13; D gene: -; CDR3 protein: CASSLASGYGYTF; CDR3 DNA: TGTGCCAGCAGCTTGGCCTCGGGGTATGGCTACACCTTC
V gene: TRBV30; clone size: -; J gene: TRBJ2-2; CDR3 length: 16; D gene: -; CDR3 protein: CAWTVITGYRTGELFF; CDR3 DNA: TGTGCCTGGACGGTGATAACAGGGTATCGCACCGGGGAGCTGTTTTTT
V gene: TRBV30; clone size: few; J gene: TRBJ2-1; CDR3 length: 11; D gene: -; CDR3 protein: CAWSRWNEQFF; CDR3 DNA: TGTGCCTGGAGCAGATGGAATGAGCAGTTCTTC
V gene: TRBV3-1/TRBV3-2; clone size: -; J gene: TRBJ1-1; CDR3 length: 16; D gene: TRBD1; CDR3 protein: CASSPYQGQGATEAFF; CDR3 DNA: TGTGCCAGCAGCCCGTACCAGGGACAGGGCGCTACTGAAGCTTTCTTT
V gene: TRBV19; clone size: -; J gene: TRBJ1-2; CDR3 length: 18; D gene: -; CDR3 protein: CASSPVGSDSGIYYGYTF; CDR3 DNA: TGTGCCAGTAGTCCGGTGGGTTCTGACAGCGGTATCTACTATGGCTACACCTTC
V gene: TRBV6-5; clone size: few; J gene: TRBJ2-3; CDR3 length: 14; D gene: -; CDR3 protein: CASKTGLFTDTQYF; CDR3 DNA: TGTGCCAGCAAGACGGGACTTTTCACAGATACGCAGTATTTT
V gene: TRBV10-2; clone size: -; J gene: TRBJ1-5; CDR3 length: 16; D gene: TRBD1; CDR3 protein: CASSLYPGQGGQPQHF; CDR3 DNA: TGCGCCAGCAGCCTTTACCCGGGACAGGGAGGTCAGCCCCAGCATTTT
V gene: TRBV12-5; clone size: medium-sized; J gene: TRBJ2-2; CDR3 length: 12; D gene: -; CDR3 protein: CASGWLRGELFF; CDR3 DNA: TGTGCTAGTGGTTGGTTGCGCGGGGAGCTGTTTTTT
V gene: TRBV19; clone size: -; J gene: TRBJ2-7; CDR3 length: 17; D gene: TRBD1; CDR3 protein: CASSASQGQASSYEQYF; CDR3 DNA: TGTGCCAGTAGTGCATCGCAGGGACAGGCGAGCTCCTACGAGCAGTACTTC
V gene: TRBV6-5; clone size: -; J gene: TRBJ2-5; CDR3 length: 13; D gene: TRBD2; CDR3 protein: CASKGTGGKTQYF; CDR3 DNA: TGTGCCAGCAAAGGGACGGGGGGGAAGACCCAGTACTTC
V gene: TRBV25-1; clone size: -; J gene: TRBJ2-5; CDR3 length: 17; D gene: -; CDR3 protein: CASSESRSLLHSETQYF; CDR3 DNA: TGTGCCAGCAGTGAATCCCGATCCCTACTGCATTCGGAGACCCAGTACTTC
V gene: TRBV2; clone size: few; J gene: TRBJ1-6; CDR3 length: 15; D gene: -; CDR3 protein: CASRQASSYNSPLHF; CDR3 DNA: TGTGCCAGCAGGCAAGCTAGCTCCTATAATTCACCCCTCCACTTT
V gene: TRBV3-1/TRBV3-2; clone size: -; J gene: TRBJ1-2; CDR3 length: 16; D gene: -; CDR3 protein: CASSQGSGGVGYGYTF; CDR3 DNA: TGTGCCAGCAGCCAAGGATCGGGGGGGGTGGGCTATGGCTACACCTTC
V gene: TRBV11-1; clone size: -; J gene: TRBJ1-1; CDR3 length: 14; D gene: TRBD1; CDR3 protein: CASSLLTGATEAFF; CDR3 DNA: TGTGCCAGCAGCTTATTGACAGGGGCCACTGAAGCTTTCTTT
V gene: TRBV7-9; clone size: few; J gene: TRBJ1-2; CDR3 length: 14; D gene: -; CDR3 protein: CASSLREGAYGYTF; CDR3 DNA: TGTGCCAGCAGCTTAAGGGAGGGCGCTTATGGCTACACCTTC
V gene: TRBV29-1; clone size: few; J gene: TRBJ1-1; CDR3 length: 13; D gene: -; CDR3 protein: CSVERELNTEAFF; CDR3 DNA: TGCAGCGTTGAACGGGAATTGAACACTGAAGCTTTCTTT
V gene: TRBV6-1; clone size: -; J gene: TRBJ1-2; CDR3 length: 12; D gene: -; CDR3 protein: CASSDPTGGYTF; CDR3 DNA: TGTGCCAGCAGTGACCCAACGGGAGGCTACACCTTC
V gene: TRBV7-9; clone size: -; J gene: TRBJ1-6; CDR3 length: 15; D gene: TRBD1; CDR3 protein: CASSPRQGLNSPLHF; CDR3 DNA: TGTGCCAGCAGCCCGAGACAGGGGCTGAATTCACCCCTCCACTTT
V gene: TRBV6-5; clone size: -; J gene: TRBJ1-3; CDR3 length: 15; D gene: -; CDR3 protein: CASTPRPDGGNTIYF; CDR3 DNA: TGTGCCAGCACCCCCAGGCCAGACGGAGGAAACACCATATATTTT
V gene: TRBV19; clone size: -; J gene: TRBJ1-2; CDR3 length: 13; D gene: -; CDR3 protein: CASRQTGDYGYTF; CDR3 DNA: TGTGCCAGTAGGCAGACCGGAGACTATGGCTACACCTTC
V gene: TRBV7-8; clone size: -; J gene: TRBJ2-7; CDR3 length: 13; D gene: -; CDR3 protein: CASSLGLSYEQYF; CDR3 DNA: TGTGCCAGCAGCCTGGGGCTGTCCTACGAGCAGTACTTC